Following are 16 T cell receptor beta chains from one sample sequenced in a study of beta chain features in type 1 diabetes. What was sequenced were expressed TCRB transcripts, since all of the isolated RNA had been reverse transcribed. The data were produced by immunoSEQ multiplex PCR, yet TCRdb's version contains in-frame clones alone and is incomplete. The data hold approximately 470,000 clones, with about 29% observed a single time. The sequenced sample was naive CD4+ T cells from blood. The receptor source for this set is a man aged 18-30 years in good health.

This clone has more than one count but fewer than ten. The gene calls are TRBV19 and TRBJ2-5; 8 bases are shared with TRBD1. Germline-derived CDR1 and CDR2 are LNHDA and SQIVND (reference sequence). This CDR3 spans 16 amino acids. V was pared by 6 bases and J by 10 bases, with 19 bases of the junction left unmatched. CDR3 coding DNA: TGTGCCAGTAGACCTACTTACGATTCGGACAGGGCAAACCAGTACTTC. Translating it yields CASRPTYDSDRANQYF.

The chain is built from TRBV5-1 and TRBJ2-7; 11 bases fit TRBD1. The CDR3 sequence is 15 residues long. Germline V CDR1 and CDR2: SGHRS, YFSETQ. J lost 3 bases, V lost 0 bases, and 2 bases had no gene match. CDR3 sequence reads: CASSLAGTGGYEQYF. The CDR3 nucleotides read TGCGCCAGCAGCTTGGCTGGGACAGGGGGCTACGAGCAGTACTTC.

In DNA, the CDR3 is TGCGCCAGCAGCTCGGGACTAGCGGGAGCGGCAGATACGCAGTATTTT. It codes for CASSSGLAGAADTQYF. J is TRBJ2-3 and V is TRBV5-1, with TRBD2 matching over 14 bases. The V and J ends lost 3 bases and 4 bases, in that order; junction bases with no gene match: 4. The germline V gene has CDR1 SGHRS and CDR2 YFSETQ. The CDR3 has 16 amino acids.

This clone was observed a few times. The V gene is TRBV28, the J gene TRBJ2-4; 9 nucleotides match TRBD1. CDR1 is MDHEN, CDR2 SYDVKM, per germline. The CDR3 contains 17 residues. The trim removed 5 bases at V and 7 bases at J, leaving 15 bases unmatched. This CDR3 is CASSAQTGGESRNIQYF. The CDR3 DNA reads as TGTGCCAGCAGTGCCCAAACAGGGGGCGAGTCGAGGAACATTCAGTACTTC.

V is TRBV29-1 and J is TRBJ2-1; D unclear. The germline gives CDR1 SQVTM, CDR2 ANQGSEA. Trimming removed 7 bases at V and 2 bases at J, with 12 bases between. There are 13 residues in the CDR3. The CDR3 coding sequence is TGCAGCGCCAGACCAGCCGCCTACAATGAGCAGTTCTTC. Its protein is CSARPAAYNEQFF.

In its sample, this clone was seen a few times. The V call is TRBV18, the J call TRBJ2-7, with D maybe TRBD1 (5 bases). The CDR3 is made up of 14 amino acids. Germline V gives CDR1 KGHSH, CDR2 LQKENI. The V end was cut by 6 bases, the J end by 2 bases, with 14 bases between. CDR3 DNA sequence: TGTGCCAGCTCTCTGTCAGGGTCCACCTACGAGCAGTACTTC. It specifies CASSLSGSTYEQYF.

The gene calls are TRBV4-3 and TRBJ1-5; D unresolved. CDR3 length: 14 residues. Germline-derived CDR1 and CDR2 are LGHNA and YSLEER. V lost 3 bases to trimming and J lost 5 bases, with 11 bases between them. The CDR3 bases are TGCGCCAGCAGCCACGTCGGGTCTCATCAGCCCCAGCATTTT. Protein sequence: CASSHVGSHQPQHF.

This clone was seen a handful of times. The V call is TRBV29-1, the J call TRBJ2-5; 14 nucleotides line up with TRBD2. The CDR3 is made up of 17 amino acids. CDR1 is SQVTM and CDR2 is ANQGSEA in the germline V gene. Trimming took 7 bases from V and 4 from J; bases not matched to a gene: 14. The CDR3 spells CSAKGLAGAVVGETQYF. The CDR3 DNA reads TGCAGCGCCAAGGGACTAGCGGGAGCAGTTGTAGGAGAGACCCAGTACTTC.

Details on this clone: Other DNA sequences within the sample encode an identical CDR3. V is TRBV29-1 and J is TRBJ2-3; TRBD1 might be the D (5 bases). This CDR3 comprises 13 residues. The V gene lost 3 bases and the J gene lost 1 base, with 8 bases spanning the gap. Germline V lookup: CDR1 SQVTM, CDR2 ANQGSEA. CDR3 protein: CSVEKQGTDTQYF. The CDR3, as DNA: TGCAGCGTTGAGAAACAGGGCACAGATACGCAGTATTTT.

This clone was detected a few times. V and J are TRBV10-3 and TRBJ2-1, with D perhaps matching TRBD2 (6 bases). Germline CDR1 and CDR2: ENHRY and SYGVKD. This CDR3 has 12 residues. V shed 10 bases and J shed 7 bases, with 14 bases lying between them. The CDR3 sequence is CATEEGRNEQFF. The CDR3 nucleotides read TGTGCCACCGAAGAAGGGAGGAATGAGCAGTTCTTC.

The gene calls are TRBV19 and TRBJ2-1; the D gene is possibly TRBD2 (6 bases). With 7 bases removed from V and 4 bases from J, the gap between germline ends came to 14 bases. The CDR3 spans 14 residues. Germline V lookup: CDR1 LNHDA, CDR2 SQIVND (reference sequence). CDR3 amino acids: CASMGVSGYNEQFF. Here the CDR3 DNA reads TGTGCCAGTATGGGCGTTAGCGGATACAATGAGCAGTTCTTC.

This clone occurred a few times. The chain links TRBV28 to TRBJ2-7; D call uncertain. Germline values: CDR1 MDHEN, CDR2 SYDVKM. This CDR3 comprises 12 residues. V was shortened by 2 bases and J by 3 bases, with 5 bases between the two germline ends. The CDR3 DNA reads TGTGCCAGCAGTTTAGGGAACTACGAGCAGTACTTC. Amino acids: CASSLGNYEQYF.

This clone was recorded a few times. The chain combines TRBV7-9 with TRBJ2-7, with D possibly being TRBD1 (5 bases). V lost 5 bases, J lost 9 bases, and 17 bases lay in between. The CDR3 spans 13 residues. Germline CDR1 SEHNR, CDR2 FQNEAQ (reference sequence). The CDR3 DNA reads TGTGCCAGCAGCGCTGATGTCCAGGGTTGGCAGTACTTC. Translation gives CASSADVQGWQYF.

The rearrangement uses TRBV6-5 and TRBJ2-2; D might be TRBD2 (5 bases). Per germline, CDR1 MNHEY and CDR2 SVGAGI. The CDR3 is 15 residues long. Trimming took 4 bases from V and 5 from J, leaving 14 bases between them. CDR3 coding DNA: TGTGCCAGCAGTTTAGTAACTAGGGTTACCGGGGAGCTGTTTTTT. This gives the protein CASSLVTRVTGELFF.

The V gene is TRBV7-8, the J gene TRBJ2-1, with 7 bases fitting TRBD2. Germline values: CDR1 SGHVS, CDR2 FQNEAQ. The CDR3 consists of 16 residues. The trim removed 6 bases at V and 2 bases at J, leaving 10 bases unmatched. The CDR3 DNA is TGTGCCAGCAGTCCTGCTGCGGGACTACCCTACAATGAGCAGTTCTTC. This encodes CASSPAAGLPYNEQFF.

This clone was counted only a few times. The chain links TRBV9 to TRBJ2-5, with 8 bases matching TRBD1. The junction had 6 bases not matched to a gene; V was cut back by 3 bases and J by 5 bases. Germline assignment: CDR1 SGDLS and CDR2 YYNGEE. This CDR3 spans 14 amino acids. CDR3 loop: CASSGGQAVETQYF. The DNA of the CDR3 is TGTGCCAGCAGCGGGGGACAGGCCGTGGAGACCCAGTACTTC. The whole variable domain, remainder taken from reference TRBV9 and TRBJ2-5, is DSGVTQTPKHLITATGQRVTLRCSPRSGDLSVYWYQQSLDQGLQFLIQYYNGEERAKGNILERFSAQQFPDLHSELNLSSLELGDSALYFCASSGGQAVETQYFGPGTRLLVL.